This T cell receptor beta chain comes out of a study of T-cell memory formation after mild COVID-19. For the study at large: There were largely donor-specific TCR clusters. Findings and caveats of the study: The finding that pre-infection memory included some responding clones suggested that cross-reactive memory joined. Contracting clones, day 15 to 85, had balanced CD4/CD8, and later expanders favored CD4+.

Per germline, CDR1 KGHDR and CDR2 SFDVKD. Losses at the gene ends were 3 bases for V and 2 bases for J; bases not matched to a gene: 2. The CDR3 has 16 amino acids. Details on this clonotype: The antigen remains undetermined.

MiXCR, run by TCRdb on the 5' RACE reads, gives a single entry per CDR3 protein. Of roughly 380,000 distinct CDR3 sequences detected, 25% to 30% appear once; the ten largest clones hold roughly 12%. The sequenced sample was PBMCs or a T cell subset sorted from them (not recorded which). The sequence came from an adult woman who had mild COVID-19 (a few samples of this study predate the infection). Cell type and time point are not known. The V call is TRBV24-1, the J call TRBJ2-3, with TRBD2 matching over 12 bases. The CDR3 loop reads CATSDGLAGITDTQYF. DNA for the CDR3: TGTGCCACCAGTGATGGACTAGCGGGGATCACAGATACGCAGTATTTT.